This TCR beta chain was observed in a study of blood T cell repertoires in COVID-19 (TCRdb year 2020). About the study as a whole: The collaborator samples originated in the United States, Italy and Spain and spanned the acute and convalescent phases of COVID-19. The material from the prospective study consisted of cDNA or gDNA derived from T cells, B-cell-depleted T cells, or PBMCs. The dataset comprised deeply sampled blood TCRbeta repertoires from subjects exposed to, actively infected with, or recovered from COVID-19. The repertoires were released in a freely available public database intended as a resource for research on the immune response to SARS-CoV-2. Samples were obtained from the ongoing ImmuneRACE study (first 160 participants) and from over 1,000 subjects provided by 6 global collaborators. The sample metadata nearly always contained a de-identified subject ID, COVID-19 status, age in years and sex. Where available, HLA class I and class II types were obtained from metadata supplied by the sample provider rather than from assay-based typing.

Points on this clone: Its antigen is currently not known. The sample holds no much larger clone one base away, and base qualities are not on file.

Paper-wide results and their limitations: The quantity of clinical and demographic metadata differed by source and by participant and was supplied without curation.

The collaborating institutions used their own protocols to collect whole blood in K2EDTA tubes. For TCRbeta analysis, collaborators shipped samples as frozen whole blood, isolated PBMCs, or DNA extracted from either of those sample types. Measured from the cysteine to the phenylalanine, the CDR3 is 15 residues long. Only CDR3 DNA is held: 45 bases, read in frame from base 1. TCRbeta CDR3 regions were amplified from genomic DNA by means of the immunoSEQ Assay, a bias-controlled multiplex PCR. As for how the authors treated the data: The number of nucleated cells in each sample was estimated by amplification of reference gene primers within the assay. To quantify the absolute abundance of each unique TCRbeta CDR3 rearrangement, sequence reads were collapsed and filtered. For each sample, productive Simpson clonality was calculated by taking the square root of Simpson's diversity index across productive rearrangements. TCRdb obtained this table from immuneACCESS and retained in-frame rearrangements with V and J assigned. These tables miss some clones; where compared with another copy, unresolved V genes account for less than half of the shortfall, and the remainder is unexplained. V and J calls and clone size are given by that table; D and trimming were obtained from the DNA. The sample records under 300,000 clones, 79% of which are singletons. Jointly, the top ten make up about 4% of the sample.

The receptor chain draws on TRBV21-1 and TRBJ1-3. TRBV21-1 is deemed a pseudogene. The TCR comes from a woman aged 35 to 49 with active or convalescent COVID-19. The source material was peripheral blood. The nucleotides read TGTGCCAGCAGCAAAGAGGCGGATAATGGAAACACCATATATTTT. It translates as CASSKEADNGNTIYF.